This passage covers 23 T cell receptor beta chains from one sample sequenced in a study of T-cell memory formation after mild COVID-19. TCRdb analysed the 5' RACE reads with MiXCR anew, one entry per CDR3 protein. This table has approximately 500,000 distinct CDR3 sequences, about 23% appearing once. Sequences were obtained from PBMCs or a T cell subset sorted from them (not recorded which). These receptor sequences come from an adult woman who had mild COVID-19 (a few samples of this study predate the infection). Cell type and time point are not known.

The chain has TRBV5-1 and TRBJ2-7, with D perhaps given as TRBD1 or TRBD2 (5 bases each). Trimming pared 4 bases from V and 5 bases from J, leaving 16 bases between. The germline V gene has CDR1 SGHRS and CDR2 YFSETQ. There are 14 residues in the CDR3. CDR3 amino acids: CASSLRDGVNEQYF. The CDR3 coding sequence is TGCGCCAGCAGCCTCCGGGACGGAGTTAACGAGCAGTACTTC.

This clonotype was seen a handful of times. The gene calls are TRBV20-1 and TRBJ2-5; the match to TRBD2 covers 8 bases. This CDR3 has 17 amino acids. V shed 8 bases, J shed 7 bases, and the junction held 24 bases outside the gene matches. Germline V CDR1 and CDR2: DFQATT, SNEGSKA (reference sequence). CDR3 in DNA: TGCAGTTACTCTGGGGGTAGCGGGGACTTAAAGTGGGGGACCCAGTACTTC. Encoded protein: CSYSGGSGDLKWGTQYF.

The sample holds a few counts of this clonotype. The V and J genes are TRBV20-1 and TRBJ2-1; D assignment may be TRBD1 or TRBD2 (5 bases each). V was cut by 4 bases and J by 1 base, with 17 bases left in between. This CDR3 is 16 amino acids long. Germline CDR1 DFQATT, CDR2 SNEGSKA (reference sequence). CDR3 in amino acids: CSAIKGTFGSYNEQFF. The DNA for the CDR3 is TGCAGTGCTATTAAGGGGACGTTTGGGTCCTACAATGAGCAGTTCTTC.

The chain recombines TRBV7-3 with TRBJ2-1; D is perhaps TRBD1 (5 bases). The CDR3 spans 15 residues. CDR1 and CDR2 from the germline V gene are SGHTA and FQGTGA. V was pared by 5 bases and J by 1 base, with 12 bases between. The CDR3 protein is CASSDVAGSYNEQFF. CDR3 DNA: TGTGCCAGCAGCGACGTGGCAGGGTCCTACAATGAGCAGTTCTTC. Complete variable domain (other parts from reference TRBV7-3 and TRBJ2-1): GAGVSQTPSNKVTEKGKYVELRCDPISGHTALYWYRQSLGQGPEFLIYFQGTGAADDSGLPNDRFFAVRPEGSVSTLKIQRTERGDSAVYLCASSDVAGSYNEQFFGPGTRLTVL.

This clonotype was detected a few times. V and J are TRBV4-1 and TRBJ2-7; D might be TRBD1 (6 bases). CDR3 length: 14 amino acids. CDR1 is MGHRA and CDR2 is YSYEKL in the germline V gene. The V end was cut by 4 bases, the J end by 3 bases, with 13 bases between. The CDR3 coding sequence is TGCGCCAGCAGCCTCCAGGGGACGGGCTACGAGCAGTACTTC. Encoded protein: CASSLQGTGYEQYF.

The rearrangement joins TRBV7-9 to TRBJ1-5; tentatively, D is TRBD1 (6 bases). V lost 1 base, J lost 5 bases, and 12 bases lay in between. CDR1 SEHNR and CDR2 FQNEAQ come from the germline V gene (reference sequence). The CDR3 consists of 15 residues. CDR3 nucleotide sequence: TGTGCCAGCAGCTTAGACAGGGACTTCGATCAGCCCCAGCATTTT. Translated, it gives CASSLDRDFDQPQHF.

A few counts support this clonotype. This sequence joins TRBV7-2 and TRBJ2-7; D perhaps matches TRBD1 (5 bases). The CDR3 runs 14 residues. The ends were cut back, 2 bases at V and 4 bases at J, with 12 bases in the middle. Per the germline V gene, CDR1 is SGHTA and CDR2 is FQGNSA. CDR3 in amino acids: CASSLYRNFYEQYF. The CDR3 DNA reads as TGTGCCAGCAGCTTATACAGGAACTTTTACGAGCAGTACTTC.

The CDR3 DNA follows: TGCAGCGTTGAAATTAATGAAAAACTGTTTTTT. This gives the protein CSVEINEKLFF. This chain uses TRBV29-1 with TRBJ1-4; D uncertain. Germline V lookup: CDR1 SQVTM, CDR2 ANQGSEA. CDR3 size: 11 residues. The germline V and J ends were trimmed by 2 bases and 4 bases, with 2 bases remaining between them.

V gene TRBV3-1 combines with J gene TRBJ1-4, with D possibly matching TRBD1 (6 bases). The germline V gene has CDR1 LGHDT and CDR2 YNNKEL (reference sequence). The ends were cut back, 4 bases at V and 8 bases at J, with 17 bases in the middle. The CDR3 consists of 15 residues. The CDR3 protein is CASSPLQGEGEKLFF. Here the CDR3 DNA reads TGTGCCAGCAGCCCACTACAGGGTGAAGGCGAAAAACTGTTTTTT. The complete variable domain, with remaining parts taken from reference TRBV3-1 and TRBJ1-4, reads DTAVSQTPKYLVTQMGNDKSIKCEQNLGHDTMYWYKQDSKKFLKIMFSYNNKELIINETVPNRFSPKSPDKAHLNLHINSLELGDSAVYFCASSPLQGEGEKLFFGSGTQLSVL.

The chain recombines TRBV6-5 with TRBJ1-1, with D unclear. The CDR3 has 16 amino acids. From germline, CDR1 is MNHEY and CDR2 SVGAGI. V lost 0 bases to trimming and J lost 4 bases, with 15 bases between them. This CDR3 reads CASSYSTGRIITEAFF. In nucleotides, the CDR3 is TGTGCCAGCAGTTACTCGACGGGAAGAATCATCACTGAAGCTTTCTTT.

This clonotype has a handful of counts. The DNA for the CDR3 is TGTGCCAGCAGTTTCTCTGCGGGAGTAGCCAAAAACATTCAGTACTTC. Translating it yields CASSFSAGVAKNIQYF. This chain connects TRBV12-3 or TRBV12-4 to TRBJ2-4; TRBD2 matches 7 bases. CDR3 length equals 16 residues. V was pared by 3 bases and J by 0 bases, with 5 bases of the junction left unmatched.

The sample holds a few counts of this clonotype. V and J are TRBV12-3 or TRBV12-4 and TRBJ2-3; D might be TRBD2 (7 bases). The CDR3 has 15 residues. V was clipped by 5 bases and J by 3 bases, with 15 bases between them. The CDR3 sequence: CASSLGEGGTDTQYF. In DNA, the CDR3 is TGTGCCAGCAGTCTGGGGGAGGGGGGTACAGATACGCAGTATTTT.

The rearrangement links TRBV7-6 to TRBJ2-5, with 9 bases lining up with TRBD1. The CDR3 loop spans 15 amino acids. Per the germline V gene, CDR1 is SGHVS and CDR2 is FNYEAQ. V trimming: 4 bases; J trimming: 4 bases; junction bases outside the gene matches: 7. CDR3 residues: CASSSRDRVLETQYF. DNA for the CDR3: TGTGCCAGCAGCTCAAGGGACAGGGTCTTAGAGACCCAGTACTTC.

This clonotype was observed a few times. This chain uses TRBV10-3 with TRBJ2-7; D tentatively reads TRBD1 or TRBD2 (6 bases each). V lost 11 bases and J lost 7, with 18 bases in between. Germline-derived CDR1 and CDR2 are ENHRY and SYGVKD. This CDR3 comprises 12 residues. The CDR3 region has the DNA TGTGCCGTAGGGGGGCTAAGCACAGAGCAGTACTTC. Its protein is CAVGGLSTEQYF.

This clonotype is a singleton in its sample. The chain couples TRBV28 to TRBJ2-5; a weak D match, TRBD1 (5 bases). Trimming removed 1 base at V and 7 bases at J, with 13 bases between. The CDR3 is 14 residues long. Germline-derived CDR1 and CDR2 are MDHEN and SYDVKM. In DNA, the CDR3 is TGTGCCAGCAGTTTATTACAGGCCGGTGGGACCCAGTACTTC. This translates into CASSLLQAGGTQYF. Supplemented by reference TRBV28 and TRBJ2-5, the full variable domain reads DVKVTQSSRYLVKRTGEKVFLECVQDMDHENMFWYRQDPGLGLRLIYFSYDVKMKEKGDIPEGYSVSREKKERFSLILESASTNQTSMYLCASSLLQAGGTQYFGPGTRLLVL.

There are a few counts of this clonotype. This sequence joins TRBV29-1 and TRBJ2-7, with D perhaps matching TRBD1 or TRBD2 (5 bases each). V was shortened by 7 bases and J by 3 bases, with 19 bases between the two germline ends. Germline V gene lookup returns CDR1 SQVTM and CDR2 ANQGSEA. The length of the CDR3 is 14 residues. In nucleotides, the CDR3 is TGCAGCGCCCGAGGGGCAGGGAGCCACTACGAGCAGTACTTC. Protein sequence: CSARGAGSHYEQYF.

Remarks on this clonotype: A much larger clone is a single base away; this may be a read error. The chain joins TRBV7-8 to TRBJ2-7; 8 nucleotides line up with TRBD1. Losses at the gene ends were 4 bases for V and 1 base for J; bases not matched to a gene: 3. Germline V CDR1 and CDR2: SGHVS, FQNEAQ. This CDR3 is 14 amino acids long. CDR3 sequence: CASSSGQESYEQYF. CDR3 nucleotides: TGTGCCAGCAGCTCGGGACAGGAGTCCTACGAGCAGTACTTC.

The sample holds a few counts of this clonotype. The chain carries TRBV7-9 and TRBJ2-2, with D uncertain. Germline CDR1 and CDR2: SEHNR and FQNEAQ (reference sequence). This CDR3 is built from 15 residues. The CDR3 DNA is TGTGCTGTGTCTGGGGTCACCCATAACACCGGGGAGCTGTTTTTT. It specifies CAVSGVTHNTGELFF.

The sample holds many counts of this clonotype. The chain employs TRBV7-3 and TRBJ2-1; a possible D gene is TRBD2 (6 bases). V was clipped by 6 bases and J by 3 bases, with 9 bases between them. The length of the CDR3 is 13 residues. The germline V gene has CDR1 SGHTA and CDR2 FQGTGA. The CDR3: CASSSGVYNEQFF. CDR3 nucleotides: TGTGCCAGCAGTTCGGGGGTCTACAATGAGCAGTTCTTC.

The chain uses TRBV6-5 and TRBJ2-2; unclear D gene. Germline lookup yields CDR1 MNHEY and CDR2 SVGAGI. V was cut by 3 bases and J by 3 bases, with 14 bases left in between. This CDR3 is 16 amino acids long. CDR3 sequence: CASSYWVSGDTGELFF. The DNA for the CDR3 is TGTGCCAGCAGTTATTGGGTGTCCGGAGACACCGGGGAGCTGTTTTTT.

This clonotype has more than one count but fewer than ten. The V and J genes are TRBV14 and TRBJ2-2; 7 bases map to TRBD1. The junction had 12 bases not matched to a gene; V was cut back by 4 bases and J by 7 bases. CDR1 is SGHDN, CDR2 FVKESK, per germline. The CDR3 length is 16 residues. CDR3 nucleotide sequence: TGTGCCAGCAGCCGGGGACAGCTTATGCTGGGCGGGGAGCTGTTTTTT. This sequence encodes CASSRGQLMLGGELFF.

The chain joins TRBV9 to TRBJ2-1; 8 bases match TRBD2. The CDR3 is made up of 15 amino acids. The J segment lost 5 bases and the V segment lost 4 bases, leaving 8 bases of the junction unmatched. Germline V lookup: CDR1 SGDLS, CDR2 YYNGEE. The CDR3 coding sequence is TGTGCCAGCAGCTCAAGCGGGAGTACCAACAATGAGCAGTTCTTC. The encoded protein is CASSSSGSTNNEQFF.

This clonotype has just a few counts. The chain employs TRBV5-1 and TRBJ2-7, with D possibly called TRBD1 or TRBD2 (5 bases each). Germline V CDR1 and CDR2: SGHRS, YFSETQ. The CDR3 runs 16 residues. V gave up 5 bases and J gave up 1 base, with 19 bases separating them. CDR3 sequence: CASRPSPGSGSYEQYF. The DNA of the CDR3 is TGCGCCAGCAGACCTAGCCCAGGGTCAGGTTCCTACGAGCAGTACTTC.